This T cell receptor beta chain was identified in a study of blood T cell repertoires in COVID-19. Overall study: T cells, B-cell-depleted T cells, or PBMCs provided the cDNA or gDNA that served as material.

Germline V gene sequence: CDR1 SGHTA, CDR2 FQGNSA. The CDR3 consists of 15 residues. A note on this clone: The germline gene is not matched at one end of the junction; a read error may be the cause.

Measured with immunoSEQ multiplex PCR; TCRdb has only the in-frame clones, and not every one. The sample lists approximately 260,000 clones; roughly 88% were seen once. This chain links TRBV7-2 with TRBJ2-1, with D possibly matching TRBD1 (5 bases). Input material: peripheral blood. The TCR was taken from a woman aged 65 to 85 with COVID-19, enrolled during active disease. For the CDR3, the DNA is TGTGCCAGCAACTTAGGGGCGTACTCCTACAATGAGCAGTTCTTC. It codes for CASNLGAYSYNEQFF. Together with reference TRBV7-2 and TRBJ2-1, the CDR3 gives the full variable domain: GAGVSQSPSNKVTEKGKDVELRCDPISGHTALYWYRQSLGQGLEFLIYFQGNSAPDKSGLPSDRFSAERTGGSVSTLTIQRTQQEDSAVYLCASNLGAYSYNEQFFGPGTRLTVL.